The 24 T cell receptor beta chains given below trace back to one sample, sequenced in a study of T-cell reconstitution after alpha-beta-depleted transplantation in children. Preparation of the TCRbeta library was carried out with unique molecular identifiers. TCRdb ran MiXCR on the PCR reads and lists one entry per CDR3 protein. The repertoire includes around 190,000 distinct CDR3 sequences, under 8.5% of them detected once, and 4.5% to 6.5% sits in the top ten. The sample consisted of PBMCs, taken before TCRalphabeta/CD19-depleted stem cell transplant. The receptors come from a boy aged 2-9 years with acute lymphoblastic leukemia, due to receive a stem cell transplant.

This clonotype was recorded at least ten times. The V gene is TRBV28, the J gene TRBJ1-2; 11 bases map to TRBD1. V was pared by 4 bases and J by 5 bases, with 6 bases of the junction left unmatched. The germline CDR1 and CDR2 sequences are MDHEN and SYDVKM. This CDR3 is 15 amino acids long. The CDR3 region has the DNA TGTGCCAGCAGTTCGGGACAGGGGGTTCCATATGGCTACACCTTC. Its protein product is CASSSGQGVPYGYTF.

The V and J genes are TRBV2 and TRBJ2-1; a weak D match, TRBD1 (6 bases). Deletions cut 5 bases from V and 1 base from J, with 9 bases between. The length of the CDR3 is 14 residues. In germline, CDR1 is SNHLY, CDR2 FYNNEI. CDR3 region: CASSFQGSYNEQFF. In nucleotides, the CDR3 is TGTGCCAGCAGTTTCCAGGGGTCCTACAATGAGCAGTTCTTC.

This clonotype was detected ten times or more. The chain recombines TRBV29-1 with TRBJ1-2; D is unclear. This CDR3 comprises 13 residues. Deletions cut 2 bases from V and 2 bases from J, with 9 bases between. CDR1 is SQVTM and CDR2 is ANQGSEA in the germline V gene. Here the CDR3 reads CSVETDSNYGYTF. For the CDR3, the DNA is TGCAGCGTTGAAACAGATTCCAACTATGGCTACACCTTC.

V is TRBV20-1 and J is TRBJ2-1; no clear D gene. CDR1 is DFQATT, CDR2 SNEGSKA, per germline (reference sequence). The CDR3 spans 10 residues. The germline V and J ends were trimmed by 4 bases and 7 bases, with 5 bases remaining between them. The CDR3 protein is CSAIVNEQFF. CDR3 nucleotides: TGCAGTGCTATTGTAAATGAGCAGTTCTTC.

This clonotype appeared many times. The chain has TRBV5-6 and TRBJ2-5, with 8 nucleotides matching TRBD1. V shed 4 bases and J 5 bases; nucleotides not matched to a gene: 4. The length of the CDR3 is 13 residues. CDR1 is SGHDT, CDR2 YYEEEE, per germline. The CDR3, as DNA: TGTGCCAGCAGCCACGACAGGGGTGAGACCCAGTACTTC. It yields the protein CASSHDRGETQYF.

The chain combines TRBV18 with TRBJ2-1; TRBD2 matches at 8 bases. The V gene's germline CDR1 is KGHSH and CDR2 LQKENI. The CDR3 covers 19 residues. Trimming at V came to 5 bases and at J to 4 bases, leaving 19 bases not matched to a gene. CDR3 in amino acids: CASSKSELGAGVPYNEQFF. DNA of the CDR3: TGTGCCAGCTCAAAGTCAGAACTGGGAGCGGGGGTCCCGTACAATGAGCAGTTCTTC.

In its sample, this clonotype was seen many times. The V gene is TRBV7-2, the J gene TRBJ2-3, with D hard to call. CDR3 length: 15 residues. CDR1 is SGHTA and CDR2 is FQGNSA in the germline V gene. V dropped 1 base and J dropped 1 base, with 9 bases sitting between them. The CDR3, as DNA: TGTGCCAGCAGCTTAGGTTTAACGGGCACAGATACGCAGTATTTT. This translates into CASSLGLTGTDTQYF.

CDR3: CASSKETSSGELFF. The CDR3, as DNA: TGTGCCAGCAGCAAAGAGACTAGCTCCGGGGAGCTGTTTTTT. The chain links TRBV5-4 to TRBJ2-2, with 7 bases that match TRBD2. Trimming cost V 4 bases and J 6 bases; bases outside gene matches: 6. CDR3 length equals 14 residues. The germline CDR1 and CDR2 sequences are SGHNT and YYREEE (reference sequence).

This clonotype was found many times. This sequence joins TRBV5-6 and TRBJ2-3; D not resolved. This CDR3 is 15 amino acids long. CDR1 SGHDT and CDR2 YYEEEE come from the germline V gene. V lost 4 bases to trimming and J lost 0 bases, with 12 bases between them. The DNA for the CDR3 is TGTGCCAGCAGCGATAATAGGGTTAGCACAGATACGCAGTATTTT. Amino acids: CASSDNRVSTDTQYF.

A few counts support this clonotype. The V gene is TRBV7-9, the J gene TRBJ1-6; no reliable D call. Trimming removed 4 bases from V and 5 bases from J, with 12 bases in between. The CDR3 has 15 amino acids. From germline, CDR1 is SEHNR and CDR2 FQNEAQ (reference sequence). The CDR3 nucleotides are TGTGCCAGCAGCTCTGGGCCGGGGAATAATTCACCCCTCCACTTT. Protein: CASSSGPGNNSPLHF.

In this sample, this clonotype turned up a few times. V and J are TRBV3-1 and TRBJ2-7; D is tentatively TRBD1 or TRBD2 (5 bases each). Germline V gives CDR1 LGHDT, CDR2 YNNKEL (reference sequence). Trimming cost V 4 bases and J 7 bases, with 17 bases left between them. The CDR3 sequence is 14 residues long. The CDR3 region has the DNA TGTGCCAGCAGCCTATCCTCGGGGACCCCGGAGCAGTACTTC. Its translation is CASSLSSGTPEQYF.

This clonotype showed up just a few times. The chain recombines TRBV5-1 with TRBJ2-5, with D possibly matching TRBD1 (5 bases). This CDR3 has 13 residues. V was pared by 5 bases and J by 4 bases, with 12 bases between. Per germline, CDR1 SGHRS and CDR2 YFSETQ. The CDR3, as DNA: TGCGCCAGCAGTTCAGGGCAAAGAGAGACCCAGTACTTC. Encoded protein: CASSSGQRETQYF.

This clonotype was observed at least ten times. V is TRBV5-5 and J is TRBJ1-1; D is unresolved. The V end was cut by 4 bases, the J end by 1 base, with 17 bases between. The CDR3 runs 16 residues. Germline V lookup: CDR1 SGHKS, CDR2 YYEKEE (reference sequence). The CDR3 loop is CASSGKETWWNTEAFF. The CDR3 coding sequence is TGTGCCAGCAGCGGAAAAGAAACGTGGTGGAACACTGAAGCTTTCTTT.

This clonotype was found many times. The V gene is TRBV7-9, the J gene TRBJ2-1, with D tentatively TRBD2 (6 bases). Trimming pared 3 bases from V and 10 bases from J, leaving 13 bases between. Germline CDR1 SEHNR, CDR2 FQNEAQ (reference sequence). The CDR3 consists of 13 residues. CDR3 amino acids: CASSLGTAWEQFF. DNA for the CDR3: TGTGCCAGCAGCTTGGGGACTGCCTGGGAGCAGTTCTTC.

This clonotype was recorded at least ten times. The CDR3 nucleotides read TGTGCCAGCAGCCAAGTAACTTTCACAGATACGCAGTATTTT. Its protein product is CASSQVTFTDTQYF. This chain links TRBV3-1 with TRBJ2-3; D gene uncertain. The CDR3 is made up of 14 amino acids. Trimming shortened V by 1 base and J by 2 bases, and 7 bases separated the two germline ends. Germline V gene sequence: CDR1 LGHDT, CDR2 YNNKEL (reference sequence).

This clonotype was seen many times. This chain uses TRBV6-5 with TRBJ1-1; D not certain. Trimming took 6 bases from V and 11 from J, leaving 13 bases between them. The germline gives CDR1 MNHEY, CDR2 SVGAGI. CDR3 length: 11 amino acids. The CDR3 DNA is TGTGCCAGCAGGTCTGGTGAGCGGGCTTTCTTT. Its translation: CASRSGERAFF.

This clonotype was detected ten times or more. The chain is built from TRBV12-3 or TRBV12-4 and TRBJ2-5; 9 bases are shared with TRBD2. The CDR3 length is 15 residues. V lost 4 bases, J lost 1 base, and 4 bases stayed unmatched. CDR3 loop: CASSYGSGGQETQYF. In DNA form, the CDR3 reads TGTGCCAGCAGTTATGGTAGCGGGGGCCAAGAGACCCAGTACTTC.

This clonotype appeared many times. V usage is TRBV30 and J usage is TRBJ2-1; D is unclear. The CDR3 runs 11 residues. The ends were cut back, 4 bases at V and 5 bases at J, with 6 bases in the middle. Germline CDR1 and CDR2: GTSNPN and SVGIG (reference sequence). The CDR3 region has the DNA TGTGCCTGGAACTACGACAATGAGCAGTTCTTC. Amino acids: CAWNYDNEQFF.

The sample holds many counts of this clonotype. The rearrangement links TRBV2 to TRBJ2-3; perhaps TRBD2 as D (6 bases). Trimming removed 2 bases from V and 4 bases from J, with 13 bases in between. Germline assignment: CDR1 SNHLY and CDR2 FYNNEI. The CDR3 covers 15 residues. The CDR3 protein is CASSERLVSADTQYF. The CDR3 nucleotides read TGTGCCAGCAGTGAAAGACTAGTCAGCGCAGATACGCAGTATTTT.

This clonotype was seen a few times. CDR3 bases: TGTGCCAGCAGCGGCACCTCTCTATACGAGCAGTACTTC. It is translated as CASSGTSLYEQYF. The genes are TRBV7-9 and TRBJ2-7, with D unresolved. The germline V gene has CDR1 SEHNR and CDR2 FQNEAQ (reference sequence). The CDR3 spans 13 residues. V lost 5 bases and J 4 bases, leaving 12 bases between the germline ends.

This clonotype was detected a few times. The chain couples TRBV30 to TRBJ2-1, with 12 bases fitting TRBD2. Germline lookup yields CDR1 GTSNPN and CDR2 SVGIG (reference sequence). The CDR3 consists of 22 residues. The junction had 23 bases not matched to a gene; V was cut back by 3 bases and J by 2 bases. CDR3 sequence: CAWRKGSGVGLAGSSPYNEQFF. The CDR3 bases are TGTGCCTGGAGAAAGGGGTCCGGCGTCGGACTAGCGGGATCATCGCCCTACAATGAGCAGTTCTTC.

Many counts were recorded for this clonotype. This chain's CDR3 is CSAIGGDMDTEAFF. The CDR3 region has the DNA TGCAGCGCTATCGGGGGGGACATGGACACTGAAGCTTTCTTT. This chain joins TRBV29-1 and TRBJ1-1, with a possible D match to TRBD1 (6 bases). The CDR3 length is 14 residues. Trimming left V 7 bases short and J 3 bases short, with 18 bases between. Germline loops: CDR1 SQVTM, CDR2 ANQGSEA.

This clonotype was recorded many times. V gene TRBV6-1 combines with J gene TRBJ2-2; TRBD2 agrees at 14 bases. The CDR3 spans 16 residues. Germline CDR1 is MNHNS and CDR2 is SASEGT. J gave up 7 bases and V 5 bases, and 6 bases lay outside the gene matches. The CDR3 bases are TGTGCCAGCAGTCTTGGACTAGCGGGAGGATACGGGGAGCTGTTTTTT. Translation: CASSLGLAGGYGELFF.

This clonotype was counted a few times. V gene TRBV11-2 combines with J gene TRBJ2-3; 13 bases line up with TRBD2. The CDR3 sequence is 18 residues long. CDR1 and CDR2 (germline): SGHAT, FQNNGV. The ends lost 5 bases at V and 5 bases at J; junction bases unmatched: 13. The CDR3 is CASSLIRTSGRSRDTQYF. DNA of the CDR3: TGTGCCAGCAGCCTTATCCGGACTAGCGGGAGAAGTCGAGATACGCAGTATTTT.